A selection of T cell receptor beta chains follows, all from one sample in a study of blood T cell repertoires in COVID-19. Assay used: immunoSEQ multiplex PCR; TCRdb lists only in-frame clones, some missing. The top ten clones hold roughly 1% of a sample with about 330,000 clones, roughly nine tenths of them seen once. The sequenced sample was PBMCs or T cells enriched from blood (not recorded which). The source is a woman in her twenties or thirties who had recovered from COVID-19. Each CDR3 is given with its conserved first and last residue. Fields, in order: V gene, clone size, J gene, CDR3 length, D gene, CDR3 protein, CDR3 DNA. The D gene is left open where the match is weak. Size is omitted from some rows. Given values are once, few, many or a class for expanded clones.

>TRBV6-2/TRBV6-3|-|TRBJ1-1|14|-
CASSSIVTASEAFF
TGTGCCAGCAGTTCGATCGTGACAGCGTCTGAAGCTTTCTTT
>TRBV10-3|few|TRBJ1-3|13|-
CAITGTQGNTIYF
TGTGCCATCACTGGGACACAAGGAAACACCATATATTTT
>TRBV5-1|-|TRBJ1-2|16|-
CASSLDPGISNYGYTF
TGCGCCAGCAGCTTGGACCCAGGGATATCTAACTATGGCTACACCTTC
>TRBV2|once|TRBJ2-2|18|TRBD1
CASSDLGTGGLNTGELFF
TGTGCCAGCAGTGATTTAGGGACAGGGGGCCTGAACACCGGGGAGCTGTTTTTT
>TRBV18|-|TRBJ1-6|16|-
CASSPISPDYNSPLHF
TGTGCCAGCTCACCTATTTCGCCAGACTATAATTCACCCCTCCACTTT
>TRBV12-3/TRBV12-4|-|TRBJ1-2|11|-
CASSLGLGYTF
TGTGCCAGCAGTTTAGGTTTAGGCTACACCTTC
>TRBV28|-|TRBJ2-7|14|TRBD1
CASSPTGKIYEQYF
TGTGCCAGCAGCCCGACAGGGAAGATCTACGAGCAGTACTTC
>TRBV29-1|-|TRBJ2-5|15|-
CSVDPASTGTKTQYF
TGCAGCGTTGACCCCGCCTCCACAGGAACTAAGACCCAGTACTTC
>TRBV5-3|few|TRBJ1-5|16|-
CARSLVRDRSNQPQHF
TGTGCCAGAAGCTTGGTCCGGGATCGCAGCAATCAGCCCCAGCATTTT
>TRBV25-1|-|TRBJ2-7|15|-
CASSEWRGTTYEQYF
TGTGCCAGCAGTGAATGGAGAGGAACCACCTACGAGCAGTACTTC
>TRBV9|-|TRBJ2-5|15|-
CASSAEGGRTETQYF
TGTGCCAGCAGCGCGGAGGGGGGGCGAACAGAGACCCAGTACTTC
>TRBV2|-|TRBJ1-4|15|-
CATSRSRGANEKLFF
TGTGCCACTTCGAGGAGCAGGGGTGCTAATGAAAAACTGTTTTTT
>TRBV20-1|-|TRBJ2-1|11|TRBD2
CSARERGATFF
TGCAGTGCGAGGGAGCGGGGGGCTACGTTCTTC
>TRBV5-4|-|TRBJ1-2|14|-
CASSLHQGNYGYTF
TGTGCCAGCAGCTTGCATCAGGGGAACTATGGCTACACCTTC
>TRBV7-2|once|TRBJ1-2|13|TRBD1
CASSLGQGIGYTF
TGTGCCAGCAGCTTAGGACAGGGGATCGGCTACACCTTC
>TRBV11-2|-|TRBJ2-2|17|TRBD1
CASSLVGTGGNTGELFF
TGTGCCAGCAGCTTAGTAGGGACAGGGGGTAACACCGGGGAGCTGTTTTTT
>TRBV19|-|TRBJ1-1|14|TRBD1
CASSPQGWHTEAFF
TGTGCCAGTAGCCCACAGGGGTGGCACACTGAAGCTTTCTTT
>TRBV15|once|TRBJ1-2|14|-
CATSREVAGGGYTF
TGTGCCACCAGCAGAGAAGTGGCAGGTGGTGGCTACACCTTC
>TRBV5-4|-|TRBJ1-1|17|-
CASSPRTGTKDYTEAFF
TGTGCCAGCAGTCCTAGGACCGGGACAAAGGACTACACTGAAGCTTTCTTT
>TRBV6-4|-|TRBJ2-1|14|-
CASSVQGSYNEQFF
TGTGCCAGCAGTGTACAGGGTAGCTACAATGAGCAGTTCTTC
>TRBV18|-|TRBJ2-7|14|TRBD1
CASSRGRGNYEQYF
TGTGCCAGCTCTCGGGGCAGGGGGAACTACGAGCAGTACTTC
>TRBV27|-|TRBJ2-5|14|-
CASSHRGREETQYF
TGTGCCAGCAGCCACAGGGGGAGGGAAGAGACCCAGTACTTC
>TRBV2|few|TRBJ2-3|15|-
CASSTGQGGSDTQYF
TGTGCCAGCAGTACCGGACAGGGAGGGTCAGATACGCAGTATTTT
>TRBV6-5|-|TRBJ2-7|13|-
CASDVGGRYEQYF
TGTGCCAGCGATGTTGGGGGCAGGTACGAGCAGTACTTC
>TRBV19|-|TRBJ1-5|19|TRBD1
CASSATTGGAGLRRQPQHF
TGTGCCAGTAGTGCAACGACAGGGGGCGCGGGCCTTAGACGTCAGCCCCAGCATTTT
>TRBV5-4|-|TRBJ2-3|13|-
CASSIWTGDTQYF
TGTGCCAGCAGCATTTGGACTGGTGATACGCAGTATTTT
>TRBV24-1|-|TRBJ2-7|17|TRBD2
CATSDGPLAGALYEQYF
TGTGCCACCAGTGATGGGCCCCTAGCGGGGGCTCTTTACGAGCAGTACTTC
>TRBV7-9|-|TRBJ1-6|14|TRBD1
CASSSGQGHSPLHF
TGTGCCAGCAGCTCCGGACAGGGGCATTCACCCCTCCACTTT
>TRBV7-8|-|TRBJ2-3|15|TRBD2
CASSLLAGLTDTQYF
TGTGCCAGCAGCCTACTAGCGGGGCTGACAGATACGCAGTATTTT
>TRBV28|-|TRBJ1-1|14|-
CASSVTGVITEAFF
TGTGCCAGCAGTGTTACGGGAGTTATCACTGAAGCTTTCTTT
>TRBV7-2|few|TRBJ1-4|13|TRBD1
CASSRTGTEKLFF
TGTGCCAGCAGCCGGACAGGGACTGAAAAACTGTTTTTT
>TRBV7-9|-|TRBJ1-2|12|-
CASSSGSLIYTF
TGTGCCAGCAGCTCGGGATCCTTAATCTACACCTTC
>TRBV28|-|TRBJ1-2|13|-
CASSATGDTGYTF
TGTGCCAGCAGTGCAACGGGGGATACTGGCTACACCTTC
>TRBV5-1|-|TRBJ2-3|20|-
CASSPALAGGRRGGTDTQYF
TGCGCCAGCAGCCCAGCGTTGGCCGGGGGGCGGAGAGGCGGCACAGATACGCAGTATTTT
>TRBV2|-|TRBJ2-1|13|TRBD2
CASSAGGSNEQFF
TGTGCCAGCAGTGCGGGGGGGAGCAATGAGCAGTTCTTC
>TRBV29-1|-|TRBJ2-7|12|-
CSVQRGGSEQYF
TGCAGCGTCCAAAGGGGGGGCAGCGAGCAGTACTTC
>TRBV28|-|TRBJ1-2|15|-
CASRRGGRQGKNYTF
TGTGCCAGCAGAAGGGGGGGTAGGCAGGGGAAAAACTACACCTTC
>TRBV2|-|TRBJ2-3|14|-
CASGGPISTDTQYF
TGTGCCAGCGGGGGCCCAATCAGCACAGATACGCAGTATTTT
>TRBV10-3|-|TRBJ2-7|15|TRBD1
CAISESAGGPSEQYF
TGTGCCATCAGTGAGTCGGCAGGGGGCCCCTCCGAGCAGTACTTC
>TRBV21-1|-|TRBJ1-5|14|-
CASSEDRGSQPQHF
TGTGCCAGCAGTGAGGACAGGGGGAGTCAGCCCCAGCATTTT
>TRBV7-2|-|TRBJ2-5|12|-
CASSSLQETQYF
TGTGCCAGCAGCTCTCTGCAAGAGACCCAGTACTTC
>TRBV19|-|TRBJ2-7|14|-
CASSIGRAAYEQYF
TGTGCCAGTAGTATAGGGCGGGCAGCCTACGAGCAGTACTTC
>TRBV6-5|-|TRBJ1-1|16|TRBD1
CASSYVRGRMNTEAFF
TGTGCCAGCAGTTACGTCAGGGGGAGGATGAACACTGAAGCTTTCTTT
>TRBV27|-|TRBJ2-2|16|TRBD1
CASSLIPGQGSGELFF
TGTGCCAGCAGTTTAATACCTGGACAGGGCAGCGGGGAGCTGTTTTTT
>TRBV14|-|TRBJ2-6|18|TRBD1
CASSQEGRGLVGANVLTF
TGTGCCAGCAGCCAAGAGGGTAGGGGGCTAGTTGGGGCCAACGTCCTGACTTTC
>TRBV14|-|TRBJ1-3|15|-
CASSRGGDSGNTIYF
TGTGCCAGCAGCCGCGGGGGGGACTCTGGAAACACCATATATTTT
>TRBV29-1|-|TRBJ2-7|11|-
CSVGLAHEQYF
TGCAGCGTTGGGCTAGCCCACGAGCAGTACTTC
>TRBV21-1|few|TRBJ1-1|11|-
CASSLHRVAFF
TGTGCCAGCAGCTTACACAGGGTTGCTTTCTTT
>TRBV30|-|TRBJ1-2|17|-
CAWSVRGRGGRRYGYTF
TGTGCCTGGAGTGTACGGGGTCGGGGGGGTCGGAGGTATGGCTACACCTTC
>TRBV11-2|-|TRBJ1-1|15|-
CASSAGGKTNTEAFF
TGTGCCAGCAGCGCGGGGGGGAAGACGAACACTGAAGCTTTCTTT
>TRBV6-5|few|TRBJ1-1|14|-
CASSILYGTSEAFF
TGTGCCAGCAGTATCCTTTATGGGACAAGTGAAGCTTTCTTT
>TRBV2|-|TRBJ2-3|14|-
CASSDTGRTDTQYF
TGTGCCAGCAGTGATACAGGACGGACAGATACGCAGTATTTT
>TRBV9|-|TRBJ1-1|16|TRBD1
CASSGGPGQGYTEAFF
TGTGCCAGCAGCGGTGGACCGGGACAGGGGTACACTGAAGCTTTCTTT
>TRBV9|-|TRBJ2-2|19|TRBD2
CASSVDFSSGGKNTGELFF
TGTGCCAGCAGCGTAGACTTTTCTAGCGGGGGAAAAAACACCGGGGAGCTGTTTTTT